This TCR beta chain originates from a study of chronic HIV infection and antiretroviral therapy. This clonotype was counted a single time. MiXCR was run by TCRdb on the 5' RACE reads, yielding one entry per CDR3 protein. The sample contains roughly 50,000 distinct CDR3 sequences, 19% of which appear only once. The CDR3 sequence is 12 residues long. The germline V gene encodes CDR1 SQVTM and CDR2 ANQGSEA. With 7 bases clipped from V and 4 bases from J, the junction kept 4 bases outside the gene matches. The chain carries TRBV29-1 and TRBJ1-5; 7 bases align to TRBD1. Sequenced: peripheral blood. The clonotype comes from an adult who had HIV and had not received antiretroviral therapy, or was an uninfected healthy control (not recorded which). CDR3 sequence reads: CSGGTANQPQHF. The CDR3 nucleotides read TGCAGCGGTGGGACAGCGAATCAGCCCCAGCATTTT. Combining the CDR3 with reference TRBV29-1 and TRBJ1-5 gives the whole variable domain SAVISQKPSRDICQRGTSLTIQCQVDSQVTMMFWYRQQPGQSLTLIATANQGSEATYESGFVIDKFPISRPNLTFSTLTVSNMSPEDSSIYLCSGGTANQPQHFGDGTRLSIL.